The subject of this entry is one T cell receptor (beta chain). The data were taken from a study of blood T cell repertoires in COVID-19. How the authors handled the data: Reference gene primer amplification yielded estimated nucleated cell counts. The table came from immunoSEQ multiplex PCR; TCRdb's copy has only in-frame clones and leaves some out. V, J and clone size are taken as reported in that table, and D and trimming were inferred from the DNA itself. This sample has some 150,000 clones, with roughly four fifths found just once. This clonotype was sampled from a man in his forties who had recovered from COVID-19. Sequenced: peripheral blood.

CDR3 in amino acids: CASSEQGLAGSEQFF. The CDR3 bases are TGTGCCAGCAGTGAACAAGGACTAGCGGGAAGTGAGCAGTTCTTC. The chain employs TRBV6-1 and TRBJ2-1, with 12 bases fitting TRBD2. The CDR3 runs to 15 residues. CDR1 and CDR2 (germline): MNHNS, SASEGT. The J segment lost 9 bases and the V segment lost 2 bases, leaving 5 bases of the junction unmatched.